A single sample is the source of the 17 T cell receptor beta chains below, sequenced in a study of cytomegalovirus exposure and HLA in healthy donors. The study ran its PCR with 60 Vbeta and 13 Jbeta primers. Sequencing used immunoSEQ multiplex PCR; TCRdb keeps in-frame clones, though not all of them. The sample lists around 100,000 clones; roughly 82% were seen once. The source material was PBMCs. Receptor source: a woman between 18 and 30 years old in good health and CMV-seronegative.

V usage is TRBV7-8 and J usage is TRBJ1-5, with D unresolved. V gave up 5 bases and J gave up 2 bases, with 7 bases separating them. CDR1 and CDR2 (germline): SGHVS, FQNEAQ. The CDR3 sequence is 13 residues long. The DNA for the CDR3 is TGTGCCAGCAGCCCGGCGGGCAATCAGCCCCAGCATTTT. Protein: CASSPAGNQPQHF. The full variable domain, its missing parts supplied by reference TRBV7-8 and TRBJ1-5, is GAGVSQSPRYKVAKRGQDVALRCDPISGHVSLFWYQQALGQGPEFLTYFQNEAQLDKSGLPSDRFFAERPEGSVSTLKIQRTQQEDSAVYLCASSPAGNQPQHFGDGTRLSIL.

This CDR3 reads CASSEISWASGNTIYF. CDR3 DNA: TGTGCCAGCAGTGAAATTTCTTGGGCCTCTGGAAACACCATATATTTT. The rearrangement uses TRBV6-1 and TRBJ1-3; D uncertain. Trimming removed 2 bases at V and 0 bases at J, with 11 bases between. CDR1 MNHNS and CDR2 SASEGT come from the germline V gene. CDR3 length equals 16 residues.

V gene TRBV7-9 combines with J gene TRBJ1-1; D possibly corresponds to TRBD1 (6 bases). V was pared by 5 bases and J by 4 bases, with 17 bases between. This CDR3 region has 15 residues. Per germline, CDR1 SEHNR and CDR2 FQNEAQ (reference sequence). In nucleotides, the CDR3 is TGTGCCAGCAGCACCGGCGCAGGGGAAGGCACTGAAGCTTTCTTT. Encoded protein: CASSTGAGEGTEAFF.

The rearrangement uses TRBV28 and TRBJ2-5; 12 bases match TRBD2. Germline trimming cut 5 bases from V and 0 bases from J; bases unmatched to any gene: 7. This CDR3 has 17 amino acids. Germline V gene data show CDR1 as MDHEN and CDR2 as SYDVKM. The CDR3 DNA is TGTGCCAGCAGTCCCTTCGGACTAGCGGGGTACCAAGAGACCCAGTACTTC. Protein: CASSPFGLAGYQETQYF.

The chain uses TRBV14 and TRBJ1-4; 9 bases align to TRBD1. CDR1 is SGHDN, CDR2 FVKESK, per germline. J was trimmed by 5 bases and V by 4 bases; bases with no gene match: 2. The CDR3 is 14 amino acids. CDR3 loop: CASSRDRENEKLFF. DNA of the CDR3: TGTGCCAGCAGCCGGGACAGGGAGAATGAAAAACTGTTTTTT.

CDR3 nucleotide sequence: TGTGCCAGCAAGCGGGGATATGGGGGAGACACAGATACGCAGTATTTT. Protein: CASKRGYGGDTDTQYF. This chain links TRBV27 with TRBJ2-3, with 7 bases identical to TRBD2. The CDR3 is 16 residues long. Unmatched junction bases numbered 12, after V lost 7 bases and J lost 2 bases. Germline V gene data show CDR1 as MNHEY and CDR2 as SMNVEV (reference sequence).

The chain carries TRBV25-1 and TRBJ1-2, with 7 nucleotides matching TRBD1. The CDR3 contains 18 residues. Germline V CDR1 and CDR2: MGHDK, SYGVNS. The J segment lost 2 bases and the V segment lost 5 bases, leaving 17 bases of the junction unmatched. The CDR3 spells CASSITVGGEEENYGYTF. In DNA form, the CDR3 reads TGTGCCAGCAGTATAACTGTAGGGGGCGAGGAGGAAAACTATGGCTACACCTTC.

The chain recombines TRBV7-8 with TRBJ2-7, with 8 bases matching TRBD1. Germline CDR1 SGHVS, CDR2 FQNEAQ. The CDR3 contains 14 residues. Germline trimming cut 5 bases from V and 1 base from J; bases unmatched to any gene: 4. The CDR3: CASSPDRASYEQYF. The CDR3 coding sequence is TGTGCCAGCAGCCCGGACAGGGCTTCCTACGAGCAGTACTTC.

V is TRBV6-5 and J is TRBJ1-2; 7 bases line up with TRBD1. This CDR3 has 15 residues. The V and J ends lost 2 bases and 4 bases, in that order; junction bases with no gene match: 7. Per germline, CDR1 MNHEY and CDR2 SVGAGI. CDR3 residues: CASSYPWTGLYGYTF. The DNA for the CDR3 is TGTGCCAGCAGTTACCCTTGGACAGGCCTCTATGGCTACACCTTC.

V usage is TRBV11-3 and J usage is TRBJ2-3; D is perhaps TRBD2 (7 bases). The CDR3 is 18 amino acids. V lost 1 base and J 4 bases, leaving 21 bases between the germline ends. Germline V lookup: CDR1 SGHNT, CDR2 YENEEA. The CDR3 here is CASSLGVFGGARADTQYF. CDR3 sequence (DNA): TGTGCCAGCAGCTTAGGGGTATTTGGGGGGGCACGAGCAGATACGCAGTATTTT.

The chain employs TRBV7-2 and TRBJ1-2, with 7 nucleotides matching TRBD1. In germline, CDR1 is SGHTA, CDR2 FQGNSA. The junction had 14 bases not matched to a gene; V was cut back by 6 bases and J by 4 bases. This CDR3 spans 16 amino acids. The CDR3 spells CASSSPGDRESYGYTF. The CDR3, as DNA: TGTGCCAGCAGTTCCCCAGGCGACAGGGAGTCCTATGGCTACACCTTC.

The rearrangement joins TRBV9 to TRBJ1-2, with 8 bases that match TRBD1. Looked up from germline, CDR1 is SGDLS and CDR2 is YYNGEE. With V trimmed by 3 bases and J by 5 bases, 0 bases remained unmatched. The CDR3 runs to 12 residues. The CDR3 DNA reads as TGTGCCAGCAGCGGGACAGGGTATGGCTACACCTTC. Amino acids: CASSGTGYGYTF.

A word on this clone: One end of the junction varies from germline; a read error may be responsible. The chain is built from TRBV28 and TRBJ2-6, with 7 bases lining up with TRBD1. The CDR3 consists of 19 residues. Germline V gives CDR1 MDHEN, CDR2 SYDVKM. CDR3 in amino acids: CASSRIGQAPLSGSNVLTF. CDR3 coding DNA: TGTGCCAGCAGCCGCATAGGACAGGCGCCCCTCTCTGGGTCCAACGTCCTGACTTTC.

This CDR3 reads CASRSYRTDTQYF. For the CDR3, the DNA is TGTGCCAGCAGATCTTATCGCACAGATACGCAGTATTTT. The chain is built from TRBV7-2 and TRBJ2-3; D is unclear. Trimming left V 6 bases short and J 1 base short, with 8 bases between. Per the germline V gene, CDR1 is SGHTA and CDR2 is FQGNSA. The CDR3 runs 13 residues.

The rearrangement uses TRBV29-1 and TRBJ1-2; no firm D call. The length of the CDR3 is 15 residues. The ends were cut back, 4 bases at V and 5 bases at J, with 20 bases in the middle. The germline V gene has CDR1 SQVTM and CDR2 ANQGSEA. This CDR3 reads CSVASLNLNGYGYTF. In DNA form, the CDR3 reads TGCAGCGTTGCCTCTCTGAACCTAAATGGTTATGGCTACACCTTC.

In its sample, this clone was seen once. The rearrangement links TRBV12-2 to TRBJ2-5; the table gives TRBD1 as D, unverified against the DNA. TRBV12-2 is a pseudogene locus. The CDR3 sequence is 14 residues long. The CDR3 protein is CASRLGQAQETQYF. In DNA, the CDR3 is TGTGCAAGTCGCTTAGGACAGGCCCAAGAGACCCAGTACTTC.

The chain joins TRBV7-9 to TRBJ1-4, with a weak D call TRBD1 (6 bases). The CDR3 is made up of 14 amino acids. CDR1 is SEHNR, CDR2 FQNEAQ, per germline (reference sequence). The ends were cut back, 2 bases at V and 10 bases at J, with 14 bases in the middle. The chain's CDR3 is CASSLPGARGKLFF. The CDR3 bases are TGTGCCAGCAGCTTACCAGGGGCGCGTGGAAAACTGTTTTTT.